This entry concerns a single T cell receptor beta chain. Antigen unknown. The CDR3 sequence is 15 residues long. J gave up 3 bases and V 2 bases, and 5 bases lay outside the gene matches. Germline V gives CDR1 WNHNN, CDR2 SYGVQD (reference sequence). Generated by immunoSEQ multiplex PCR, the TCRdb table keeps only in-frame clones and is missing some. This table has around 400,000 clones, roughly 89% appearing once. The donors were part of the roughly 120-subject validation cohort, which stood apart from the 666-subject first cohort. The data were taken from a study of cytomegalovirus exposure and HLA in healthy donors. Points from the study as a whole: 164 TCR beta chains were listed as cytomegalovirus-associated. A few chains tied to CMV proved CMV antigen-specific in vitro. Using the classifier, cytomegalovirus status was reportedly diagnosed with high specificity and sensitivity.

The specimen was PBMCs. V usage is TRBV10-1 and J usage is TRBJ2-3; 7 nucleotides match TRBD1. The TCR originated in a woman aged 18-29 years in good health and CMV-seronegative. The CDR3 nucleotides read TGCGCCAGCAGTGAGCCAACAGGGGTGACAGATACGCAGTATTTT. Protein: CASSEPTGVTDTQYF.